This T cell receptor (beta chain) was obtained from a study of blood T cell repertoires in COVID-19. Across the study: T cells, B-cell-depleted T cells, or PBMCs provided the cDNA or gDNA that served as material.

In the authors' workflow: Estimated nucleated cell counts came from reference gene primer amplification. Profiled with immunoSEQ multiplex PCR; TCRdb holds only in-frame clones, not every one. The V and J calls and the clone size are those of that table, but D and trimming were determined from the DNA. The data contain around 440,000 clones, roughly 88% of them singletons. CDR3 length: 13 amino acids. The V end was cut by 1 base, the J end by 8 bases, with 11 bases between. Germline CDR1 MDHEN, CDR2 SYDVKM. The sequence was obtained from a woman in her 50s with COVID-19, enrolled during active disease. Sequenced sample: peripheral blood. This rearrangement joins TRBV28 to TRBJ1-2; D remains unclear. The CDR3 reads CASSLYGKGGYTF. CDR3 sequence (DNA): TGTGCCAGCAGTTTATACGGGAAAGGAGGCTACACCTTC.